The rows below give T cell receptor beta chains drawn from one sample of a study of T-cell reconstitution after alpha-beta-depleted transplantation in children. In TCRdb, the PCR reads were re-called with MiXCR into one record per CDR3 protein. The data hold fewer than 550,000 distinct CDR3 sequences, with about 10% observed a single time. Material: PBMCs, mostly from graft donor cells, obtained 180 days after TCRalphabeta/CD19-depleted stem cell transplant. The receptor source for this set is a female patient between 2 and 15 years old who had a stem cell transplant for aplastic anemia, so the T cells may come from the graft donor. Each CDR3 is given with its conserved first and last residue. The D gene is left open where the match is weak. Clone sizes are given selectively: once, few, many, or a class where the clone is expanded.

CDR3nt | CDR3aa | j_gene | v_gene | d_gene | abundance
TGTGCCAGCAGCTTCTGGGTGGCGACTCCCTGGCGGACCGTTCAAGAGACCCAGTACTTC | CASSFWVATPWRTVQETQYF | TRBJ2-5 | TRBV5-6 | NA | NA
TGTGCCATCAGTAGGTGGACAGGGCTTCATTCACCCCTCCACTTT | CAISRWTGLHSPLHF | TRBJ1-6 | TRBV28 | TRBD1 | NA
TGCGCCAGCAGCTTGGAGGGGGCCGGGGGCTACACCTTC | CASSLEGAGGYTF | TRBJ1-2 | TRBV5-1 | TRBD1 | many
TGCAGCTCCCCCGGCCTCGTCCCAGATACGCAGTATTTT | CSSPGLVPDTQYF | TRBJ2-3 | TRBV29-1 | NA | NA
TGCAGCGTTGCGGCGGGAACCTCCTACGAGCAGTACTTC | CSVAAGTSYEQYF | TRBJ2-7 | TRBV29-1 | NA | NA
TGTGCCACCAGTGATTTGTCCGGGAGCGTGGACACCGGGGAGCTGTTTTTT | CATSDLSGSVDTGELFF | TRBJ2-2 | TRBV24-1 | NA | NA
TGCAGTGCTCTTCAGGAGGGCAGGGGCTATGGCTACACCTTC | CSALQEGRGYGYTF | TRBJ1-2 | TRBV20-1 | NA | NA
TGTGCCAGCAGCCCGCCGCTAGTTTTCAATGAGCAGTTCTTC | CASSPPLVFNEQFF | TRBJ2-1 | TRBV7-9 | NA | few
TGTGCCAGCAGTTACTCGACAGGGCCCGGGGGGCCTGAAGCTTTCTTT | CASSYSTGPGGPEAFF | TRBJ1-1 | TRBV6-2/TRBV6-3 | TRBD1 | few
TGTGCCAGCAGCAAAGTGAGCCTACGGTCAGCAAAAAACATTCAGTACTTC | CASSKVSLRSAKNIQYF | TRBJ2-4 | TRBV21-1 | NA | NA
TGTGCCAGCAGTTTAGCCCTGACAGTGGGGGAAGCTTTCTTT | CASSLALTVGEAFF | TRBJ1-1 | TRBV28 | NA | NA
TGTGCCAGCAGTTTCCTGGCAGGGGGCCTTGAGACCCAGTACTTC | CASSFLAGGLETQYF | TRBJ2-5 | TRBV27 | TRBD1 | few
TGTGCCAGCAGTTCCGGGACGGATGGCTACACCTTC | CASSSGTDGYTF | TRBJ1-2 | TRBV12-3/TRBV12-4 | NA | NA
TGTGCCAGCAGCCCGAGGGACTACCCCAATGAGCAGTTCTTC | CASSPRDYPNEQFF | TRBJ2-1 | TRBV7-2 | TRBD2 | many
TGTGCCAGCAGCCAAGCCCGAACCCGAGACAATGAGCAGTTCTTC | CASSQARTRDNEQFF | TRBJ2-1 | TRBV4-2 | NA | NA
TGTGCCAGCAGCTTCAGATCTACCATCTACGAGCAGTACTTC | CASSFRSTIYEQYF | TRBJ2-7 | TRBV7-2 | NA | NA
TGTGCCAGCAGTGGGCTAGCGGGAGTCGGTGAGCAGTTCTTC | CASSGLAGVGEQFF | TRBJ2-1 | TRBV6-2/TRBV6-3 | TRBD2 | many
TGCGCCAGCAGCCAAATGACACACCAACCGGGGGTCTATGGCTACACCTTC | CASSQMTHQPGVYGYTF | TRBJ1-2 | TRBV4-3 | NA | NA